Below are 3 T cell receptor beta chains sequenced from a single sample in a study of T-cell reconstitution after alpha-beta-depleted transplantation in children. As it was prepared, the TCRbeta library received unique molecular identifiers. TCRdb passed the PCR reads through MiXCR, listing each CDR3 protein once. Here the sample spans about 58,000 distinct CDR3 sequences, 44% being singletons. The sample in question was PBMCs, mostly from graft donor cells, obtained 360 days after TCRalphabeta/CD19-depleted stem cell transplant. Receptors originate from a male patient aged 5 to 17 who had a stem cell transplant for acute lymphoblastic leukemia, so the T cells may come from the graft donor.

This chain connects TRBV29-1 to TRBJ2-1; D is ambiguous. The V and J ends lost 7 bases and 4 bases respectively, with 20 bases between them. Germline V gene data show CDR1 as SQVTM and CDR2 as ANQGSEA. The CDR3 sequence is 15 residues long. Written as DNA, the CDR3 is TGCAGCGCTTGGACCGACGCACTAATATACAATGAGCAGTTCTTC. Its translation is CSAWTDALIYNEQFF.

The chain carries TRBV12-3 or TRBV12-4 and TRBJ2-5; no reliable D call. The CDR3 loop spans 14 amino acids. V was shortened by 2 bases and J by 2 bases, with 9 bases between the two germline ends. CDR3 in amino acids: CASSLRRIQETQYF. The CDR3 DNA reads TGTGCCAGCAGTTTAAGACGGATACAAGAGACCCAGTACTTC.

The chain carries TRBV20-1 and TRBJ2-3; maybe TRBD2 (5 bases). V dropped 3 bases and J dropped 5 bases, with 9 bases sitting between them. Germline assignment: CDR1 DFQATT and CDR2 SNEGSKA (reference sequence). This CDR3 has 12 residues. Written as DNA, the CDR3 is TGCAGTGCTAGGGTCGAGGGAGATACGCAGTATTTT. Residues: CSARVEGDTQYF.